This T cell receptor beta chain was captured in a study of patients and donors after allogeneic stem cell transplantation. V lost 2 bases, J lost 3 bases, and 10 bases lay in between. CDR3 length: 13 residues. CDR1 and CDR2 (germline): SQVTM, ANQGSEA. MiXCR, run by TCRdb on the RT-PCR reads, gives a single entry per CDR3 protein. The repertoire holds tens of thousands of distinct CDR3 sequences, with roughly 43% as singletons. Sequenced input: blood, either unsorted or a sorted T cell fraction (not recorded which). The chain has TRBV29-1 and TRBJ1-1; D is ambiguous. The clonotype was recovered from a human donor who was either an allogeneic HSCT recipient or a stem cell or donor lymphocyte infusion donor (not recorded which). It is not recorded whose cells these are; they may come from a transplant donor. DNA for the CDR3: TGCAGCGTTGAATATCGGTGGGACACTGAAGCTTTCTTT. It codes for CSVEYRWDTEAFF.